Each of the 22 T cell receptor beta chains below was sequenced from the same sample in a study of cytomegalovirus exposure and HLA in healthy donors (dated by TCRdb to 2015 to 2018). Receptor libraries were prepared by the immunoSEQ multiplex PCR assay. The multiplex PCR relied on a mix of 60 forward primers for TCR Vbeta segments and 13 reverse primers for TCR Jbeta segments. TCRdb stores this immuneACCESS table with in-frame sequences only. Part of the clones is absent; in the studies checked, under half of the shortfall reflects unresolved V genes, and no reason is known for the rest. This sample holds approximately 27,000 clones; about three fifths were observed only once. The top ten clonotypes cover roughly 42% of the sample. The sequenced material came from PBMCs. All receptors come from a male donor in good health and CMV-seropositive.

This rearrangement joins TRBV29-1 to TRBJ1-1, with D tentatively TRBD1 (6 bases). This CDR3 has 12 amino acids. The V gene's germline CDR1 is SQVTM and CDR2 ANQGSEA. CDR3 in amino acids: CSGALQGTEAFF. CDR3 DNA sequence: TGCAGTGGGGCCTTACAGGGCACTGAAGCTTTCTTT.

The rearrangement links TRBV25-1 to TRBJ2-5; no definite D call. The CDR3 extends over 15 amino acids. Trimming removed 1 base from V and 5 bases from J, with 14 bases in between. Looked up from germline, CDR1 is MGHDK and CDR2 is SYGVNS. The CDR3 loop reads CASSELSSRLETQYF. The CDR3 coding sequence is TGTGCCAGCAGTGAATTATCAAGCCGCCTGGAGACCCAGTACTTC.

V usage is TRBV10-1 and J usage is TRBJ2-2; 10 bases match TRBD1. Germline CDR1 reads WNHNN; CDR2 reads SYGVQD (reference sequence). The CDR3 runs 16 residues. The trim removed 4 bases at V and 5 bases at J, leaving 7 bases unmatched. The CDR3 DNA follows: TGCGCCAGCAGTGCCCGTTGGACAGGGGGTACCGGGGAGCTGTTTTTT. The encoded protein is CASSARWTGGTGELFF.

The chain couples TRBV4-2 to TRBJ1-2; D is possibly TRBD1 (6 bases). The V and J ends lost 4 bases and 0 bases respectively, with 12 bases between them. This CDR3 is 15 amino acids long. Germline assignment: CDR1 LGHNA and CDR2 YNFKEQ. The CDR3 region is CASSPAQGPNYGYTF. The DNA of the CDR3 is TGTGCCAGCAGCCCAGCTCAGGGGCCTAACTATGGCTACACCTTC.

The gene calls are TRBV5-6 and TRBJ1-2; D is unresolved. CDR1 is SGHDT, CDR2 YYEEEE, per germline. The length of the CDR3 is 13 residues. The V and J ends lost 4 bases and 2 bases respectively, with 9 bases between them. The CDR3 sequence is CASSRGWNYGYTF. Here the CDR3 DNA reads TGTGCCAGCAGCCGAGGGTGGAACTATGGCTACACCTTC.

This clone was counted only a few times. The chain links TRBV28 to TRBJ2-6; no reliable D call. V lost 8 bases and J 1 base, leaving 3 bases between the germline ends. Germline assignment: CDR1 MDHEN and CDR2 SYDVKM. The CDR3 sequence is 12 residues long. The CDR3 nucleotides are TGTGCCAGCCTGTCTGGGGCCAACGTCCTGACTTTC. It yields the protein CASLSGANVLTF.

The CDR3 region has the DNA TGTGCCAGCAGCTTGAGCCCCCCGGGACTCCGTAAGACCCAGTACTTC. Translation: CASSLSPPGLRKTQYF. The chain couples TRBV5-4 to TRBJ2-5, with a possible D match to TRBD2 (6 bases). In germline, CDR1 is SGHNT, CDR2 YYREEE (reference sequence). V dropped 1 base and J dropped 6 bases, with 19 bases sitting between them. This CDR3 comprises 16 residues.

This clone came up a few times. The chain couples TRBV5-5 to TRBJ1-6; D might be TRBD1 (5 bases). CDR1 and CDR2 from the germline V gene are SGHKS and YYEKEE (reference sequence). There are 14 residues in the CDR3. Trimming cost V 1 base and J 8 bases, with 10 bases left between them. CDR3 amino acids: CASSLLSGDSPLHF. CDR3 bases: TGTGCCAGCAGCTTGCTTTCGGGGGATTCACCCCTCCACTTT.

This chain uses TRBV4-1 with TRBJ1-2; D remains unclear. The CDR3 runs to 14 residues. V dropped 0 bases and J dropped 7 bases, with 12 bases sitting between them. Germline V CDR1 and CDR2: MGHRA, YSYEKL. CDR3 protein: CASSQDSGWTGYTF. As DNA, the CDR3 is TGCGCCAGCAGCCAAGATTCGGGGTGGACTGGCTACACCTTC.

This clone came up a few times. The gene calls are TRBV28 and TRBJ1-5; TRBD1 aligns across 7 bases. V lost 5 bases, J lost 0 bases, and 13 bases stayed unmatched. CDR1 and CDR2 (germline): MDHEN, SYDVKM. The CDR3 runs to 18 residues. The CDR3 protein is CASSQTGRQRSSNQPQHF. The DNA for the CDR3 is TGTGCCAGCAGTCAGACAGGGAGACAGAGGTCTAGCAATCAGCCCCAGCATTTT.

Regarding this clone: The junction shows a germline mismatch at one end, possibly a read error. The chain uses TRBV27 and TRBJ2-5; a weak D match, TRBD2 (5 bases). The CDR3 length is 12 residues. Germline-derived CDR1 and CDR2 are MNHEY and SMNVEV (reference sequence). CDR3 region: CASSLEGEIQYF. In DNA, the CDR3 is TGTGCCAGCAGTTTAGAGGGAGAGATCCAGTACTTC.

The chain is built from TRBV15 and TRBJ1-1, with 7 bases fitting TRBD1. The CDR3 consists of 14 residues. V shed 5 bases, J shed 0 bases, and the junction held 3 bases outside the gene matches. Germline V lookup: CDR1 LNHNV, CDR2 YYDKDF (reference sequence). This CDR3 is CATSGGQVNTEAFF. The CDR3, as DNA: TGTGCCACCAGCGGCGGACAGGTGAACACTGAAGCTTTCTTT.

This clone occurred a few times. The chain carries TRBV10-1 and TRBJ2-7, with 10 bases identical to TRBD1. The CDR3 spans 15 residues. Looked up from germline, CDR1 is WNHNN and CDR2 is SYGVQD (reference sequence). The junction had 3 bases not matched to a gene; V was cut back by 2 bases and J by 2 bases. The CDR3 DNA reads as TGCGCCAGCAGTGAGATAGGGACAGGGGCCTACGAGCAGTACTTC. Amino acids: CASSEIGTGAYEQYF.

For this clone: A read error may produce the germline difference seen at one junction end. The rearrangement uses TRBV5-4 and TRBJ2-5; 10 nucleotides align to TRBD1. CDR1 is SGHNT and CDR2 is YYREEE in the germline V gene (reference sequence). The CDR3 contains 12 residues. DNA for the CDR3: TGTGCCAGCAGCCCAGACAGGGGGCTGGTAAACTTC. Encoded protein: CASSPDRGLVNF.

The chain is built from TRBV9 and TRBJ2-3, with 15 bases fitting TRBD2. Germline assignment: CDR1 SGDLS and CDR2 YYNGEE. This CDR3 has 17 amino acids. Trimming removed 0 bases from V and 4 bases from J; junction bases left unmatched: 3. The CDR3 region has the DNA TGTGCCAGCAGCGTAGAGGGGACTAGCGGGAGGTCAGATACGCAGTATTTT. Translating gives CASSVEGTSGRSDTQYF.

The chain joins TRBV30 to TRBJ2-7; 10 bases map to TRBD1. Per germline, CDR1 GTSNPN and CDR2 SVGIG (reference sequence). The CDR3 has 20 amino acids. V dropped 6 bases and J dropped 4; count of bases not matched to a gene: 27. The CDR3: CACDHQAPPYPGQGRYEQYF. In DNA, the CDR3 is TGTGCCTGCGACCACCAGGCCCCCCCTTACCCGGGACAGGGGAGGTACGAGCAGTACTTC.

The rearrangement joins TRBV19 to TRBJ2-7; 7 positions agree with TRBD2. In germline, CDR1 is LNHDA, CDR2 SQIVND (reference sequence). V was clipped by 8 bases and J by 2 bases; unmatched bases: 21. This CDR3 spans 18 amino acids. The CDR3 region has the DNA TGTGCCAGTGGACCGGGCCCTCAGACTAGCCCGACACCCTACGAGCAGTACTTC. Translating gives CASGPGPQTSPTPYEQYF.

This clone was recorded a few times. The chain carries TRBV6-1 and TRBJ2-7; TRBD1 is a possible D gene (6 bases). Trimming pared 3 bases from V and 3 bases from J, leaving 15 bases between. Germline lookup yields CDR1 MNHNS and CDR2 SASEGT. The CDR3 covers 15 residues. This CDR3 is CASSEGPGEYYEQYF. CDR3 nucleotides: TGTGCCAGCAGTGAGGGCCCAGGGGAATACTACGAGCAGTACTTC.

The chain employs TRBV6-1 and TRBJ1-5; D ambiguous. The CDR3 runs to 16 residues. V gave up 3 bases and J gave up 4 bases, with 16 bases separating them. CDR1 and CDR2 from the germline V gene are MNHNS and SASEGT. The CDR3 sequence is CASSEWRRVGNQPQHF. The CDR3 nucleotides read TGTGCCAGCAGTGAGTGGAGGAGGGTAGGGAATCAGCCCCAGCATTTT.

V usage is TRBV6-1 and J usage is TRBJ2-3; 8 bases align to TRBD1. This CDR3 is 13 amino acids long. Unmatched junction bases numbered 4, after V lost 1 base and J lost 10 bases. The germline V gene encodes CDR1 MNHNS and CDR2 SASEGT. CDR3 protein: CASSEVRQGPQYF. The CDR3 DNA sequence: TGTGCCAGCAGTGAAGTAAGACAGGGGCCGCAGTATTTT.

Here the CDR3 DNA reads TGTGCCAGCAGTGGGTCCAGAGGAGCCACTGAAGCTTTCTTT. Translated, it gives CASSGSRGATEAFF. The chain recombines TRBV2 with TRBJ1-1; D call uncertain. The CDR3 is made up of 14 amino acids. Germline CDR1 is SNHLY and CDR2 is FYNNEI. Trimming took off 4 bases at V and 4 bases at J, with 13 bases between the two ends.

CDR3 sequence reads: CASSLAPGLNYGYTF. The DNA of the CDR3 is TGTGCCAGCAGCTTGGCTCCAGGACTTAACTATGGCTACACCTTC. The V gene is TRBV7-2, the J gene TRBJ1-2; D gene unclear. The CDR3 is 15 residues long. Germline loops: CDR1 SGHTA, CDR2 FQGNSA. Trimming pared 3 bases from V and 1 base from J, leaving 12 bases between.